This TCR beta chain was identified during a study of CD8 T cells in ankylosing spondylitis (dated by TCRdb to 2017 to 2019). Regarding the research as a whole: The study profiled T cell receptor beta repertoires in healthy donors and ankylosing spondylitis patients to find disease-linked TCR variants. The whole study cohort included 108 healthy donors and under 30 ankylosing spondylitis patients. Peripheral blood was sampled, and synovial fluid was also collected from ankylosing spondylitis patients.

Overall study outcomes, separate from this receptor: Some motif variants were previously reported in synovial fluid and blood of reactive arthritis patients, suggesting common disease-initiation mechanisms. Blood from ankylosing spondylitis patients appeared to be characterized by a TCR beta motif made up of eight highly homologous amino acid variants. A CD8+ phenotype was shown by the disease-linked clones, which were found at relatively low frequencies in peripheral blood. The disease-linked clones were reported to be significantly enriched in matched synovial fluid samples from ankylosing spondylitis patients.

Sequencing was performed on an Illumina HiSeq 2500. TCR beta libraries were prepared by quantitative 5'-RACE with molecular barcodes. On the study's bioinformatics: Disease-linked TCR variants were identified with a new computational method built on a probabilistic model of VDJ rearrangement. Through fastp at Q25 and MiXCR, TCRdb rebuilt clones from the public reads, retaining in-frame beta chains. Here each entry gathers all rows of one CDR3 protein and keeps the most common genes and DNA. In this record, the V and J calls reflect TCRdb's handling and not the investigators' own analysis. The sample table lists some 250,000 distinct CDR3 sequences, around 11% of them with a count of one. The top ten hold 6% to 8.5% of the sample. The germline ends are 13 bases apart after V is trimmed by 0 bases and J by 6 bases. From the cysteine up to the phenylalanine, the CDR3 has a length of 15 residues. Just CDR3 DNA is preserved here, 45 bases in frame from base 1. In the germline V gene, CDR1 corresponds to SGHRS and CDR2 to YFSETQ.

There are many counts of this clonotype. This clone's antigen is unknown. No base-level quality is on record; no much larger clone is a single base apart. What was sequenced was blood, either unsorted or a sorted T cell fraction (not recorded which). The origin of this receptor is a male donor with ankylosing spondylitis or in good health (not recorded which). The sequence is built from TRBV5-1 and TRBJ1-5, and perhaps TRBD1 as D gene, on 6 matching bases. The CDR3 protein is CASSLEGGHGQPQHF. The nucleotide sequence reads as follows: TGCGCCAGCAGCTTGGAAGGGGGGCATGGTCAGCCCCAGCATTTT.